This TCR beta chain originates from a study of blood T cell repertoires in COVID-19. Across the study: Sites across the United States, Italy and Spain contributed samples from acute and convalescent COVID-19. PBMCs, B-cell-depleted T cells, or T cells were the source of the cDNA or gDNA that made up the material.

Seattle researchers signed up patients amid active infection and tracked them longitudinally. Trimming took off 10 bases at V and 3 bases at J, with 15 bases between the two ends. This CDR3 contains 13 residues. The V gene's germline CDR1 is MNHEY and CDR2 SVGAGI. Original processing notes: Nucleated cell counts were estimated from reference gene primer amplification. Assay: immunoSEQ multiplex PCR; the TCRdb copy retains only in-frame clones and omits some. The DNA was the basis for D and trimming; V, J and clone size are from that table. The repertoire holds 250,000 or so clones, 85% to 95% seen once, with 0.8% to 0.95% in the top ten.

The genes are TRBV6-5 and TRBJ1-1; D is unclear. The TCR comes from a man aged 30 to 45 with COVID-19, enrolled during active disease. Sequencing used peripheral blood. The CDR3: CATHTPPDTEAFF. CDR3 nucleotide sequence: TGTGCCACCCACACCCCCCCTGACACTGAAGCTTTCTTT.